Reported below is one T cell receptor beta chain. The data were taken from a study of CD4 T cell repertoires in COVID-19. The table came from immunoSEQ multiplex PCR; TCRdb's copy has only in-frame clones and leaves some out. The table lists approximately 22,000 clones, roughly 87% of them singletons, with less than 0.7% in the top ten. No culture step preceded sequencing of the ex vivo isolated memory T cells. The CDR3 has 16 residues. J was trimmed by 5 bases and V by 5 bases; bases with no gene match: 15. In germline, CDR1 is SGHDT, CDR2 YYEEEE. The source of this sequence is a human donor who had COVID-19. Specimen: central memory CD4+ T cells from blood, collected before the COVID-19 pandemic. The chain employs TRBV5-6 and TRBJ2-7, with 8 bases matching TRBD2. The CDR3 DNA follows: TGTGCCAGCAGTCCCAATACGGGGGGGAGATTCCACGAGCAGTACTTC. Residues: CASSPNTGGRFHEQYF.